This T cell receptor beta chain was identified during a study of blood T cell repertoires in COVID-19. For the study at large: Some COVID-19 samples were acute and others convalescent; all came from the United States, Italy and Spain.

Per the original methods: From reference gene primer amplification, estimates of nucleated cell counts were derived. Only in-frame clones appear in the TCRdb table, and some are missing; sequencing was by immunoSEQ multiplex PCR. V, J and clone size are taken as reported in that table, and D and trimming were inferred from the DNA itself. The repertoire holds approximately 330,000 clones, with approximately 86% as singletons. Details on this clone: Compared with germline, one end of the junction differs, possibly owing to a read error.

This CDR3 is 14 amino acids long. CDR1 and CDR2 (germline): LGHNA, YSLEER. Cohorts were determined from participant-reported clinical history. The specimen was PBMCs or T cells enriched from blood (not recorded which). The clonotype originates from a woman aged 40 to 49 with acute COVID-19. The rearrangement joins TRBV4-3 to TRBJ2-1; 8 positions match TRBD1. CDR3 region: CASSQDDLGTGWVF. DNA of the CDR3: TGCGCCAGCAGCCAAGATGACTTAGGGACAGGTTGGGTCTTC.